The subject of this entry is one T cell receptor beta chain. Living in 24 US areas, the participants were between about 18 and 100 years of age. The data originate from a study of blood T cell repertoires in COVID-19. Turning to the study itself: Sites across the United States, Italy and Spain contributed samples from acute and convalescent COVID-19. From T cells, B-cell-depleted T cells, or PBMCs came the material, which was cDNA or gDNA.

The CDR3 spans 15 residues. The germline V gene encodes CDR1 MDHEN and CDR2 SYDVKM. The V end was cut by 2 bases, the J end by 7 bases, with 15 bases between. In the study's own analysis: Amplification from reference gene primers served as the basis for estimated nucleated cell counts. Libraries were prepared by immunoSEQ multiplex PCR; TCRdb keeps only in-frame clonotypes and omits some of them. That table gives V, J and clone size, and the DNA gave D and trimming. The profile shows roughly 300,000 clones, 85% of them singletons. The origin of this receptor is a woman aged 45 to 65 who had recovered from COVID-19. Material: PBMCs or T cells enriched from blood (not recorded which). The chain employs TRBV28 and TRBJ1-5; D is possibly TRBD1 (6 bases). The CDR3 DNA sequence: TGTGCCAGCAGTTTAGGATTACAGGGCAGGCAGCCCCAGCATTTT. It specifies CASSLGLQGRQPQHF.